This T cell receptor beta chain was documented in a study of blood T cell repertoires in COVID-19. Study background: There were acute and convalescent COVID-19 samples, and they came from the United States, Italy and Spain. From T cells, B-cell-depleted T cells, or PBMCs came the material, which was cDNA or gDNA.

Germline CDR1 SGHAT, CDR2 FQNNGV. This CDR3 spans 13 amino acids. V gave up 5 bases and J gave up 6 bases, with 11 bases separating them. Sequenced by immunoSEQ multiplex PCR; TCRdb stores in-frame clones only, minus some. Of more than 250,000 clones listed, approximately 86% are singletons. The sample comprised peripheral blood. The rearrangement uses TRBV11-2 and TRBJ1-5, with D uncertain. The TCR comes from a woman aged 25 to 39 who had recovered from COVID-19. CDR3 loop: CASSLGRVQPQHF. The CDR3 coding sequence is TGTGCCAGCAGCCTAGGGCGGGTTCAGCCCCAGCATTTT.